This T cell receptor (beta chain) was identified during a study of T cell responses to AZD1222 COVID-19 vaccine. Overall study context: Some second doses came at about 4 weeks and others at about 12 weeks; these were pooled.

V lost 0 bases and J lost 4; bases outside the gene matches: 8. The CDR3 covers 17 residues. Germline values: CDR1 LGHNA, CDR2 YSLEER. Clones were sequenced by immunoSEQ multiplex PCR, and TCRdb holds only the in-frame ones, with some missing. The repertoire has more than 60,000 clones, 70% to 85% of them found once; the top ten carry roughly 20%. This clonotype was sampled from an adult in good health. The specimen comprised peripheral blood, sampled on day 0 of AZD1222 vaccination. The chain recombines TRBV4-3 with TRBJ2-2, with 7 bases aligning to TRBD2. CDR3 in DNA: TGCGCCAGCAGCCAAGAGGCGGGAGTGGCCCCCACCGGGGAGCTGTTTTTT. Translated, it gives CASSQEAGVAPTGELFF.